Listed below are T cell receptor beta chains from one sample, sequenced in a study of T cells in Graves' hyperthyroidism and ophthalmopathy. TCRdb re-analysed the multiplex PCR reads in MiXCR, keeping a single row per CDR3 protein. The table records roughly 240,000 distinct CDR3 sequences, about 15% of them present only once. Sequencing was carried out using blood. The receptors shown here come from a woman in her late teens or twenties with Graves' ophthalmopathy. The CDR3 runs from the conserved cysteine through the conserved F or W. Each record gives: D gene, clone size, J gene, CDR3 length, V gene, CDR3 protein, CDR3 DNA. The D gene is left open where the match is weak. Only part of the rows carry a size: once, few, many, or a class if the clone is expanded.

D: -; size: few; J: TRBJ2-1; length: 12; V: TRBV25-1; CDR3: CASSGSYNEQFF; DNA: TGTGCCAGCTCCGGGTCCTACAATGAGCAGTTCTTC
D: -; size: many; J: TRBJ1-5; length: 14; V: TRBV24-1; CDR3: CATSGDYSNQPQHF; DNA: TGTGCCACCAGTGGGGATTACAGCAATCAGCCCCAGCATTTT
D: -; size: many; J: TRBJ1-2; length: 16; V: TRBV12-3/TRBV12-4; CDR3: CASSPFDSIYNYGYTF; DNA: TGTGCCAGCAGTCCCTTCGACTCAATTTATAACTATGGCTACACCTTC
D: -; size: many; J: TRBJ1-5; length: 16; V: TRBV7-8; CDR3: CASSLGGRNTLMAQHF; DNA: TGTGCCAGCAGCTTAGGCGGTAGGAACACCCTTATGGCCCAGCATTTT
D: -; size: many; J: TRBJ1-2; length: 16; V: TRBV3-1; CDR3: CASSLLSGTSNYGYTF; DNA: TGTGCCAGCAGCCTCCTAAGCGGGACGTCTAACTATGGCTACACCTTC
D: TRBD1; size: many; J: TRBJ1-5; length: 15; V: TRBV2; CDR3: CASREGTGPNQPQHF; DNA: TGTGCCAGCAGGGAGGGGACAGGGCCAAATCAGCCCCAGCATTTT
D: -; size: many; J: TRBJ1-1; length: 14; V: TRBV7-9; CDR3: CASRGPGTNTEAFF; DNA: TGTGCCAGCAGGGGACCGGGAACCAACACTGAAGCTTTCTTT
D: -; size: few; J: TRBJ2-1; length: 14; V: TRBV6-2/TRBV6-3; CDR3: CASHHEPKHNEQFF; DNA: TGTGCCAGCCACCATGAGCCGAAACACAATGAGCAGTTCTTC
D: TRBD1; size: many; J: TRBJ1-6; length: 14; V: TRBV20-1; CDR3: CSARVGQHNSPLHF; DNA: TGCAGTGCTAGAGTGGGACAGCATAATTCACCCCTCCACTTT
D: -; size: many; J: TRBJ2-5; length: 15; V: TRBV18; CDR3: CASSPAGVRLETQYF; DNA: TGTGCCAGCTCACCAGCAGGGGTCAGGTTGGAGACCCAGTACTTC
D: -; size: many; J: TRBJ1-1; length: 15; V: TRBV18; CDR3: CASSPSQTLNTEAFF; DNA: TGTGCCAGCTCACCATCACAAACTTTGAACACTGAAGCTTTCTTT
D: -; size: -; J: TRBJ2-1; length: 13; V: TRBV10-1; CDR3: CASSGQTVGEKFF; DNA: TGCGCCAGCAGTGGACAAACGGTGGGTGAGAAGTTCTTC
D: -; size: many; J: TRBJ1-2; length: 13; V: TRBV2; CDR3: CASSPGLPYGYTF; DNA: TGTGCCAGCAGCCCGGGTCTTCCCTATGGCTACACCTTC
D: -; size: many; J: TRBJ2-1; length: 15; V: TRBV9; CDR3: CASSVGGADYNEQFF; DNA: TGTGCCAGCAGCGTAGGTGGAGCCGACTACAATGAGCAGTTCTTC
D: -; size: many; J: TRBJ2-5; length: 13; V: TRBV29-1; CDR3: CSVSGTMEETQYF; DNA: TGCAGCGTGTCCGGGACAATGGAAGAGACCCAGTACTTC